This TCR beta chain was sequenced in a study of blood T cell repertoires in COVID-19. TCRdb's copy holds only in-frame clones and misses some; the assay was immunoSEQ multiplex PCR. The data contain some 180,000 clones, about 88% of them seen just once; the ten biggest clones take up 5% to 6.5%. This CDR3 has 16 residues. J was trimmed by 5 bases and V by 8 bases; bases with no gene match: 17. Germline V gives CDR1 LGHNA, CDR2 YNFKEQ. The clonotype was recovered from a man in his forties or fifties with active or convalescent COVID-19. The specimen was peripheral blood. The rearrangement uses TRBV4-2 and TRBJ1-2, with 7 bases identical to TRBD1. CDR3 amino acids: CASCTDPGQYPYGYTF. In DNA, the CDR3 is TGTGCCAGCTGCACGGATCCGGGACAGTATCCTTATGGCTACACCTTC.